What follows is one T cell receptor (beta chain) and its context. It has no known antigen specificity. No base qualities exist here, and no much larger clone lies one base off it. The sample comes from a study of shared clonotypes between healthy human individuals (dated by TCRdb to 2018 to 2020). Looking at the study overall: Three men and a couple of women, aged 18 to 49 years, made up the cohort. For each donor, three plates each were used for CD4 naive and CD4 memory, two plates were used for CD8 naive, and one plate was used for CD8 memory. Blood TCR repertoires of roughly five healthy adults were deeply sequenced to estimate repertoire size and the extent of clonotype sharing between individuals. Libraries were prepared and TCR repertoires were sequenced by different laboratories using diverse techniques, in order to increase sequencing depth and limit assay-specific biases. Leukapheresis yielded between about 0.8 and 8.9 billion PBMCs per donor. Study-level results and caveats: Naive subsets generally had larger estimated clonotype richness than memory subsets. Based on pairwise subsampling, the degree of clonotype sharing among donors was expected to be affected by sequencing depth. Even with the large sequencing depth, rarefaction of the sorted-subset datasets indicated that sequencing was incomplete. When four donors were compared, the shared fraction of clonotypes was about 5.2% for naive CD4, less than 4% for naive CD8, roughly 2.5% for memory CD4, and around 0.37% for memory CD8. Compared with non-shared clonotypes, the clonotypes found in all four sorted-subset donors had higher generation probabilities. Because the study included a small number of donors, the genetic and exposure-history diversity represented was limited. Sampling was limited to blood, and TCR repertoires in tissue likely differ from TCR repertoires in blood.

CD8 naive samples were CD45RO-negative cells positively selected for CCR7, giving a CD45RA+CCR7+ population that excluded TemRA cells. Healthy HIV-negative adults with no recently reported acute infections or vaccinations were included as donors. Every donor was a Caucasian adult residing in Nashville, Tennessee, USA. Blood was obtained by leukapheresis, after which PBMCs were separated by Ficoll-Histopaque density gradient centrifugation and cryopreserved in liquid nitrogen vapor phase. Purity and quantity of every magnetically sorted T cell population were checked by analytical flow cytometry. Genomic DNA was isolated from every sorted fraction and measured by UV absorbance on a Nanodrop 2000c. CDR1 MNHEY and CDR2 SMNVEV are derived from the germline V gene (reference sequence). The CDR3 spans 15 residues, from the cysteine through the phenylalanine. The CDR3 DNA has 45 bases and is translated from base 1. The germline ends are 18 bases apart after V is trimmed by 6 bases and J by 5 bases.

Using the deep immunoSEQ assay, TCR CDR3 regions were amplified from genomic DNA by multiplex PCR. Genomic DNA extracted from each cell subset was distributed evenly over all wells of several immunoSEQ 96-well plates, and each plate served as one replicate. Each replicate PCR for sorted subsets received roughly 0.2 ug genomic DNA, equal to about 29,000 T cell genomes. The purified libraries were quantified using a Qubit 3.0 fluorometer, sized with a Bioanalyzer 2100, and then quantified again using the KAPA Library Quantification kit. Each immunoSEQ 96-well plate was sequenced on its own single-read 150-cycle Illumina NextSeq 550 flow cell. Processing in the source paper ran as follows. Because only junctional sequences without quality scores were contained in the immunoSEQ output, filtering matching that applied to full-length reads could not be performed. Sequences were annotated with PyIR, a Python wrapper for IgBLAST v1.9, and V/J genes and CDR3 were assigned using IMGT germline references. Reads were filtered out if the reads had weak V/J assignments (E-value above 1e-6), no CDR3, stop codons, out-of-frame junctions, or ambiguous translated residues. A V3J clonotype was defined by an identical inferred V gene, J gene, and CDR3 amino acid sequence. To compute the percentage overlap between repertoires, the number of shared unique clonotypes was divided by the size of the smaller repertoire. Repertoire richness was assessed with RTK rarefaction, the Chao1 estimator, and Recon v2.1 estimates of unobserved clonotypes. Generation probabilities were computed with OLGA for all TCRbeta clonotypes obtained by the gDNA method from a handful of donors. TCRdb stores this immuneACCESS table with in-frame sequences only. Part of the clones is absent; in the studies checked, under half of the shortfall reflects unresolved V genes, and no reason is known for the rest. The DNA gave D and trimming, while V, J and clone size come from that table. Present in this sample are about 580,000 clones, roughly 98% of which were seen just once. The ten largest clones take up 0.25% to 0.35% of the sample.

Here the chain combines TRBV27 and TRBJ2-3; the D gene is perhaps TRBD1, on 6 matching bases. The sample comprised naive CD8+ T cells sorted from blood. The cell subset or site label for this specimen denotes: CD45RA+CCR7+. The sequence derives from a young man in good health. The CDR3 amino acid sequence is: CASSLGGRGKDTQYF. The DNA sequence follows: TGTGCCAGCAGCCTAGGGGGAAGGGGGAAAGATACGCAGTATTTT.